This T cell receptor (beta chain) was obtained from a study of CD8+ T cells in alopecia areata. Extracted from the samples, RNA was reverse transcribed into cDNA to serve as the sequencing template. Profiling relied on immunoSEQ multiplex PCR, and the TCRdb table lists in-frame clones only, not all of them. The data show over 120,000 clones, with 40% to 55% seen just once and more than 0.95% held by the top ten. Germline V gene data show CDR1 as SQVTM and CDR2 as ANQGSEA. Trimming at V came to 0 bases and at J to 0 bases, leaving 5 bases not matched to a gene. The CDR3 covers 16 residues. The table lists this clone with a count of one.

The sample in question was CD4+ T cells sorted from blood, obtained at week 0. The receptor was isolated from a human donor with alopecia areata. This chain joins TRBV29-1 and TRBJ2-3; 8 positions agree with TRBD2. The CDR3 DNA reads TGCAGCGTTGAAGATCGTACGGGAGGGAGCACAGATACGCAGTATTTT. Translated: CSVEDRTGGSTDTQYF.